One and the same sample provided the 27 T cell receptor beta chains below, sequenced in a study of CD8 T cells in Susac syndrome. When the RNA was reverse transcribed, random hexamers were used with an input of about 0.5 to 1 ug. TCRdb fed the immunoSEQ multiplex PCR reads into MiXCR, producing one record per CDR3 protein. Seen here are more than 150,000 distinct CDR3 sequences, 85% to 95% observed once, and the top ten hold roughly 0.16%. Sample: CD4+ T cells from PBMCs. The source of these receptors is a human donor with Susac syndrome.

The J gene is TRBJ1-5, the V gene TRBV12-3 or TRBV12-4; no clear D. This CDR3 spans 14 amino acids. Trimming removed 7 bases from V and 7 bases from J, with 17 bases in between. In DNA form, the CDR3 reads TGTGCCAGCACCCCCGACCCAACGGGGCAGCCCCAGCATTTT. Protein: CASTPDPTGQPQHF.

This clonotype has more than one count but fewer than ten. The DNA of the CDR3 is TGTGCCAGCAGTCCGGGACGGAACTACGAGCAGTACTTC. Translated, it gives CASSPGRNYEQYF. This chain connects TRBV7-3 to TRBJ2-7, with D perhaps assigned TRBD1 or TRBD2 (5 bases each). The V and J ends lost 6 bases and 3 bases respectively, with 12 bases between them. The CDR3 is 13 residues long. Germline V gene sequence: CDR1 SGHTA, CDR2 FQGTGA.

The rearrangement uses TRBV12-5 and TRBJ1-5; D is ambiguous. The CDR3 length is 14 residues. V shed 5 bases and J shed 3 bases, with 11 bases lying between them. Germline V gene data show CDR1 as LGHNT and CDR2 as FRNRAP. Here the CDR3 reads CASGPDGLNQPQHF. The DNA for the CDR3 is TGTGCTAGTGGTCCGGACGGACTCAATCAGCCCCAGCATTTT.

The chain joins TRBV20-1 to TRBJ2-7; TRBD2 agrees at 10 bases. V trimming: 4 bases; J trimming: 7 bases; junction bases outside the gene matches: 16. The CDR3 spans 16 residues. CDR1 is DFQATT and CDR2 is SNEGSKA in the germline V gene (reference sequence). DNA of the CDR3: TGCAGTGCTAAACTTCTACCAGCGGGGGGGCCGGGTGAGCAGTACTTC. Translation: CSAKLLPAGGPGEQYF.

The J gene is TRBJ2-7, the V gene TRBV6-5, with D perhaps TRBD1 or TRBD2 (6 bases each). There are 17 residues in the CDR3. CDR1 is MNHEY and CDR2 is SVGAGI in the germline V gene. Trimming removed 1 base at V and 5 bases at J, with 21 bases between. The CDR3 spells CASSYYGPGAPRNEQYF. DNA for the CDR3: TGTGCCAGCAGTTACTACGGTCCGGGGGCGCCTCGAAACGAGCAGTACTTC.

The chain uses TRBV15 and TRBJ2-1; possibly TRBD2 for D (5 bases). Germline values: CDR1 LNHNV, CDR2 YYDKDF (reference sequence). V was pared by 0 bases and J by 0 bases, with 9 bases between. The CDR3 totals 16 residues. The CDR3 nucleotides read TGTGCCACCAGCAGAGATCGGGGTTACTCCTACAATGAGCAGTTCTTC. It translates to CATSRDRGYSYNEQFF.

V gene TRBV24-1 combines with J gene TRBJ2-1, with TRBD1 as a possible D gene (5 bases). The germline gives CDR1 KGHDR, CDR2 SFDVKD. This CDR3 contains 14 residues. Trimming took 3 bases from V and 7 from J, leaving 12 bases between them. CDR3 in DNA: TGTGCCACCAGTGATGGTAGGGGAAAAAATGAGCAGTTCTTC. Protein: CATSDGRGKNEQFF.

The chain joins TRBV20-1 to TRBJ2-1; TRBD1 matches at 9 bases. V was pared by 0 bases and J by 4 bases, with 4 bases of the junction left unmatched. CDR1 is DFQATT and CDR2 is SNEGSKA in the germline V gene (reference sequence). There are 15 residues in the CDR3. Here the CDR3 DNA reads TGCAGTGCTAGAGAACCCGGGACAGGGTACAATGAGCAGTTCTTC. It yields the protein CSAREPGTGYNEQFF.

The sample holds one count of this clonotype. Written as DNA, the CDR3 is TGTGCCAGCAACCGACCGGCGGGGAACGAGCAGTACTTC. The encoded protein is CASNRPAGNEQYF. The chain links TRBV5-8 to TRBJ2-7, with D perhaps TRBD2 (6 bases). V was trimmed by 6 bases and J by 5 bases, leaving 15 bases between them. This CDR3 spans 13 amino acids. The germline gives CDR1 SGHTS, CDR2 YDEGEE.

The gene calls are TRBV5-4 and TRBJ2-3, with D possibly TRBD2 on 6 matching bases. Germline CDR1 is SGHNT and CDR2 is YYREEE (reference sequence). The CDR3 contains 14 residues. V was shortened by 4 bases and J by 6 bases, with 15 bases between the two germline ends. CDR3 loop: CASSMGLRGDTQYF. CDR3 coding DNA: TGTGCCAGCAGCATGGGACTCCGAGGGGATACGCAGTATTTT.

The CDR3 loop reads CASSDSGTGANVLTF. In DNA form, the CDR3 reads TGTGCCAGCAGTGACAGCGGGACTGGGGCCAACGTCCTGACTTTC. This chain links TRBV25-1 with TRBJ2-6; 7 bases line up with TRBD2. Germline V gives CDR1 MGHDK, CDR2 SYGVNS. J was trimmed by 2 bases and V by 3 bases; bases with no gene match: 1. The CDR3 runs 15 residues.

The chain uses TRBV20-1 and TRBJ2-7, with 7 positions matching TRBD1. Per the germline V gene, CDR1 is DFQATT and CDR2 is SNEGSKA (reference sequence). The junction had 4 bases not matched to a gene; V was cut back by 5 bases and J by 0 bases. The CDR3 sequence is 13 residues long. CDR3 loop: CSASGQVSYEQYF. For the CDR3, the DNA is TGCAGTGCTTCCGGACAGGTCTCCTACGAGCAGTACTTC.

The V gene is TRBV7-9, the J gene TRBJ1-6; D gene ambiguous. Germline lookup yields CDR1 SEHNR and CDR2 FQNEAQ (reference sequence). V was shortened by 5 bases and J by 6 bases, with 11 bases between the two germline ends. This CDR3 region has 14 residues. The CDR3 region has the DNA TGTGCCAGCAGCCTCCCCCAGGCTAATTCACCCCTCCACTTT. Its protein is CASSLPQANSPLHF.

The chain uses TRBV29-1 and TRBJ2-2; TRBD1 or TRBD2 may be the D gene (6 bases each). Germline CDR1 is SQVTM and CDR2 is ANQGSEA. The CDR3 loop spans 16 amino acids. V lost 1 base, J lost 0 bases, and 12 bases lay in between. CDR3 protein: CSVEGGGTTNTGELFF. CDR3 in DNA: TGCAGCGTTGAAGGAGGGGGGACCACGAACACCGGGGAGCTGTTTTTT.

This clonotype was found once. The V and J genes are TRBV29-1 and TRBJ1-2; 10 nucleotides align to TRBD1. Germline CDR1 is SQVTM and CDR2 is ANQGSEA. The CDR3 is 14 amino acids. CDR3 DNA sequence: TGCACCACCACCCAGACAGGGGGCGTATTTGGCTACACCTTC. This gives the protein CTTTQTGGVFGYTF.

The chain is built from TRBV29-1 and TRBJ2-1; a possible D gene is TRBD2 (6 bases). The CDR3 extends over 14 amino acids. V lost 6 bases and J 2 bases, leaving 14 bases between the germline ends. Germline assignment: CDR1 SQVTM and CDR2 ANQGSEA. CDR3 DNA: TGCAGCGTCCCAGGGAGGTGGGCCTACAATGAGCAGTTCTTC. Protein product: CSVPGRWAYNEQFF.

This clonotype was seen once. The chain is built from TRBV6-2 or TRBV6-3 and TRBJ1-1; a possible D gene is TRBD1 (5 bases). The CDR3 covers 15 residues. Germline CDR1 reads MNHEY; CDR2 reads SVGEGT. V was pared by 1 base and J by 0 bases, with 9 bases between. The CDR3 nucleotides are TGTGCCAGCAGTTACTTTGGGGGGATGAACACTGAAGCTTTCTTT. It encodes CASSYFGGMNTEAFF.

The rearrangement uses TRBV7-6 and TRBJ2-3; 10 bases are shared with TRBD2. Looked up from germline, CDR1 is SGHVS and CDR2 is FNYEAQ. The CDR3 spans 18 residues. Losses at the gene ends were 1 base for V and 4 bases for J; bases not matched to a gene: 11. CDR3 in DNA: TGTGCCAGCAGCTTAGGCCCCTTTGGAGCGGGGGGGCCAGATACGCAGTATTTT. This encodes CASSLGPFGAGGPDTQYF.

In its sample, this clonotype was seen a few times. This chain connects TRBV2 to TRBJ2-6; D uncertain. The CDR3 sequence is 12 residues long. In germline, CDR1 is SNHLY, CDR2 FYNNEI. The V end was cut by 4 bases, the J end by 2 bases, with 0 bases between. The CDR3 loop reads CASSAGANVLTF. In DNA, the CDR3 is TGTGCCAGCAGTGCTGGGGCCAACGTCCTGACTTTC.

The chain employs TRBV14 and TRBJ1-2; the D gene is possibly TRBD1 (6 bases). The CDR3 loop spans 15 amino acids. V lost 4 bases and J 12 bases, leaving 24 bases between the germline ends. Germline values: CDR1 SGHDN, CDR2 FVKESK. The CDR3 reads CASSPHPQGMDGHTF. Here the CDR3 DNA reads TGTGCCAGCAGCCCCCACCCTCAGGGGATGGACGGCCACACCTTC.

The chain joins TRBV12-3 or TRBV12-4 to TRBJ1-1; D remains unclear. The CDR3 runs 14 residues. V lost 6 bases and J 3 bases, leaving 14 bases between the germline ends. CDR3 bases: TGTGCCAGCAGCCCGCGAGGCGGAGACACTGAAGCTTTCTTT. It yields the protein CASSPRGGDTEAFF.

The chain recombines TRBV7-8 with TRBJ2-3; 8 positions match TRBD1. Germline loops: CDR1 SGHVS, CDR2 FQNEAQ. The V gene end was trimmed by 2 bases and the J gene end by 1 base; junction bases not matched to a gene: 2. This CDR3 region has 15 residues. For the CDR3, the DNA is TGTGCCAGCAGCTTACAGGGGGCGCGCACAGATACGCAGTATTTT. Protein product: CASSLQGARTDTQYF. Complete variable domain (other parts from reference TRBV7-8 and TRBJ2-3): GAGVSQSPRYKVAKRGQDVALRCDPISGHVSLFWYQQALGQGPEFLTYFQNEAQLDKSGLPSDRFFAERPEGSVSTLKIQRTQQEDSAVYLCASSLQGARTDTQYFGPGTRLTVL.

The chain has TRBV7-2 and TRBJ1-2, with no clear D. The germline V gene has CDR1 SGHTA and CDR2 FQGNSA. The CDR3 has 15 residues. Trimming pared 0 bases from V and 5 bases from J, leaving 13 bases between. The CDR3 is CASSLAGSREYGYTF. Written as DNA, the CDR3 is TGTGCCAGCAGCTTAGCGGGGTCCCGGGAGTATGGCTACACCTTC.

V is TRBV29-1 and J is TRBJ1-1; D gene uncertain. The germline V gene encodes CDR1 SQVTM and CDR2 ANQGSEA. This CDR3 is built from 13 residues. V was clipped by 6 bases and J by 9 bases, with 20 bases between them. The DNA of the CDR3 is TGCAGCGTGCTGACATGGCCTACTTTACAAGCTTTCTTT. It specifies CSVLTWPTLQAFF.

The chain employs TRBV20-1 and TRBJ1-5; D ambiguous. The germline V gene encodes CDR1 DFQATT and CDR2 SNEGSKA (reference sequence). The CDR3 length is 18 residues. V was trimmed by 5 bases and J by 2 bases, leaving 25 bases between them. The DNA of the CDR3 is TGCAGTGCTTTTCTAGATCGTAGGGCCCTTAGGGGCAATCAGCCCCAGCATTTT. Amino acids: CSAFLDRRALRGNQPQHF.

The rearrangement links TRBV11-2 to TRBJ1-3; D not certain. The CDR3 length is 14 residues. The germline CDR1 and CDR2 sequences are SGHAT and FQNNGV. The germline V and J ends were trimmed by 2 bases and 4 bases, with 9 bases remaining between them. The CDR3 region has the DNA TGTGCCAGCAGCTTAAGATTAAGAGGAAACACCATATATTTT. It translates to CASSLRLRGNTIYF. The variable domain in full, with the rest retrieved from reference TRBV11-2 and TRBJ1-3, is EAGVAQSPRYKIIEKRQSVAFWCNPISGHATLYWYQQILGQGPKLLIQFQNNGVVDDSQLPKDRFSAERLKGVDSTLKIQPAKLEDSAVYLCASSLRLRGNTIYFGEGSWLTVV.

The chain recombines TRBV6-2 or TRBV6-3 with TRBJ1-6; D ambiguous. Between the trimmed V and J ends, which lost 2 bases and 14 bases, there was a span of 25 bases. Germline CDR1 MNHEY, CDR2 SVGEGT. The CDR3 sequence is 17 residues long. In nucleotides, the CDR3 is TGTGCCAGCAGTTACGTCTACGACGCCAAATTCACACGGACCCTCCACTTT. Protein product: CASSYVYDAKFTRTLHF.